This TCR beta chain was observed in a study of regulatory T cells in long-lasting Graves disease. Study-level results: Persistent Graves' disease cases displayed lower TCR diversity than newly diagnosed ones.

This clonotype was found many times. Its antigen is unidentified. The CDR3 runs 14 residues. Germline values: CDR1 GTSNPN, CDR2 SVGIG (reference sequence). J gave up 6 bases and V 3 bases, and 5 bases lay outside the gene matches. CDR3-region Arm-PCR and iRepertoire HTBI primers produced the TCR beta libraries. TCRdb re-analysed the multiplex PCR reads in MiXCR, keeping a single row per CDR3 protein. In the table there are over 500,000 distinct CDR3 sequences, roughly 15% of which are singletons. Noted time point: newly diagnosed GD, antithyroid drugs for less than 3 months. PBMC-extracted RNA yielded the TCR library. With EDTA tubes as the receptacles, 7.5 to 10 milliliters of peripheral blood were drawn. This sample also belongs to another study, concerning T cells in Graves' hyperthyroidism and ophthalmopathy. Per that study: The study used the HTBI primer set for a first-round RT-PCR of the TCR CDR3. Most thyroid clonotypes expanded above 0.001 appeared in blood too.

The sequences come from peripheral blood mononuclear cells (PBMCs), collected at new diagnosis, from a patient treated with antithyroid drugs. This TCR came from a young man with Graves disease. The rearrangement joins TRBV30 to TRBJ2-3, with 11 bases matching TRBD2. The DNA for the CDR3 is TGTGCCTGGAGGTTAGCGGGAGGGGTGGATACGCAGTATTTT. Translated: CAWRLAGGVDTQYF.